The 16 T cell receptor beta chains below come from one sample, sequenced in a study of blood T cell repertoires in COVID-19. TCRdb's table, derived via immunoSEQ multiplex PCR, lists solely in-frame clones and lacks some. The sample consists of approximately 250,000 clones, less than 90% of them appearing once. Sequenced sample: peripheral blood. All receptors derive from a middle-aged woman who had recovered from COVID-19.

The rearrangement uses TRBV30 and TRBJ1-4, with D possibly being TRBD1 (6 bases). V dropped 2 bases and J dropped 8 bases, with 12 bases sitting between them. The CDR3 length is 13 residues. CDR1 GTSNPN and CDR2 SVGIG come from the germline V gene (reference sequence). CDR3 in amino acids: CAWSSGQFEKLFF. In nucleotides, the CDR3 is TGTGCCTGGAGTTCAGGACAGTTCGAAAAACTGTTTTTT.

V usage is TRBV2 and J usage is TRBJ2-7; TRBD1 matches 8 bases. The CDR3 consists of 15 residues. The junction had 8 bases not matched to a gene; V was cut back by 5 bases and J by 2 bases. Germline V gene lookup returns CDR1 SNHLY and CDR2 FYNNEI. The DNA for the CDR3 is TGTGCCAGCAGTACCCGGGACAGGAACACCTACGAGCAGTACTTC. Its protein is CASSTRDRNTYEQYF.

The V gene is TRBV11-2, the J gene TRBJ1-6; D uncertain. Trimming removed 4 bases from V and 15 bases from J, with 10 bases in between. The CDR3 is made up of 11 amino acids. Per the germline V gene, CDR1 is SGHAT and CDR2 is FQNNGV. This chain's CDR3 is CASSSYNSLHF. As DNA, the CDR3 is TGTGCCAGCAGCTCCTACAACAGCCTCCACTTT.

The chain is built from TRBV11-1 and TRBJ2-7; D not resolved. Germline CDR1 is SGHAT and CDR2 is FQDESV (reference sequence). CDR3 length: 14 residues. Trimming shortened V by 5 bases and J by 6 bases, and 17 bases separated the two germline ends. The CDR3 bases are TGTGCCAGCAGCCCGAATACTGGGCAGTTCGAGCAGTACTTC. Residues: CASSPNTGQFEQYF.

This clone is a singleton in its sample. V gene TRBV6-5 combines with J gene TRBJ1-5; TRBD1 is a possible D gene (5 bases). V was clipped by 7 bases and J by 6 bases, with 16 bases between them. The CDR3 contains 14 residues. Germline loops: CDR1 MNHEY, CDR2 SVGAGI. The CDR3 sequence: CASNAHQGGQPQHF. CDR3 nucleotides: TGTGCCAGCAACGCACATCAGGGCGGTCAGCCCCAGCATTTT.

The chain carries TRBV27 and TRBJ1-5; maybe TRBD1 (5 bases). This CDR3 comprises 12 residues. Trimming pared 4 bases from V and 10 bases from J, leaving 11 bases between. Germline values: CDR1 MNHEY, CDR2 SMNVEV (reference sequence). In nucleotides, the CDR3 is TGTGCCAGCAGTTCAGGGCCCACTCCCCAGCATTTT. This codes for CASSSGPTPQHF.

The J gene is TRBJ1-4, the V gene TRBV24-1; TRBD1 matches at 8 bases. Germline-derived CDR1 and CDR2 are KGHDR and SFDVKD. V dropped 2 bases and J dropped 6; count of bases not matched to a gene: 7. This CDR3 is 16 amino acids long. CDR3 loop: CATSDSASTGDEKLFF. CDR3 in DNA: TGTGCCACCAGTGATTCCGCCTCGACAGGGGATGAAAAACTGTTTTTT.

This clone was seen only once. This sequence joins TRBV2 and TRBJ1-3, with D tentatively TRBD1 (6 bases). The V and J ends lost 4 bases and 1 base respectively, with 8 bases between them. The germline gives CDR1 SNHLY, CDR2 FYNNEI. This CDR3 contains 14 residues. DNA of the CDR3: TGTGCCAGCAGTGGGACAGCTTCTGGAAACACCATATATTTT. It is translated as CASSGTASGNTIYF.

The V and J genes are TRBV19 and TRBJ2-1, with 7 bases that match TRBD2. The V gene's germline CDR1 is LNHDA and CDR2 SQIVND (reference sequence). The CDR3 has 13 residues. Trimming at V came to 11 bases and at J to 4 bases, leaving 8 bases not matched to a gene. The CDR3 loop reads CAVGLGGYNEQFF. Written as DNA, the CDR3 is TGTGCCGTGGGTTTGGGGGGGTACAATGAGCAGTTCTTC.

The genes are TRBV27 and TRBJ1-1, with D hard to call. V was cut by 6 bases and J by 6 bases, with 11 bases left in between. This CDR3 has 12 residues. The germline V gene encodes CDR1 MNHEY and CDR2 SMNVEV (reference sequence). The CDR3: CASRWGEAEAFF. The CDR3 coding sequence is TGTGCCAGCAGGTGGGGAGAAGCTGAAGCTTTCTTT.

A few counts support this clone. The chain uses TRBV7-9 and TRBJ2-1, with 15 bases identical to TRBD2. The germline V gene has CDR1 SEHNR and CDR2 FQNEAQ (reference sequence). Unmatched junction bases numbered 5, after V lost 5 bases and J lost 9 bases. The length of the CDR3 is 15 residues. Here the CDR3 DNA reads TGTGCCAGCAGCCCGCCGGGACTAGCGGGGGGTGAGCAGTTCTTC. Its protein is CASSPPGLAGGEQFF.

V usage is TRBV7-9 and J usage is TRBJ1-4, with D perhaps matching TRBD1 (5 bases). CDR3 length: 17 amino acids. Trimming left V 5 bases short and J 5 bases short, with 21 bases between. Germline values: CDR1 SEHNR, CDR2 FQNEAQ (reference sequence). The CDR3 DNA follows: TGTGCCAGCAGCAATCGCGGGACCCCACCATTCAATGAAAAACTGTTTTTT. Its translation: CASSNRGTPPFNEKLFF.

CDR3 residues: CASSLGSGVRGYTF. The CDR3 DNA reads as TGTGCCAGCAGCTTAGGTTCAGGGGTTCGGGGCTACACCTTC. The V and J genes are TRBV11-3 and TRBJ1-2, with a possible D match to TRBD1 (6 bases). V was clipped by 1 base and J by 8 bases, with 14 bases between them. From germline, CDR1 is SGHNT and CDR2 YENEEA. The CDR3 totals 14 residues.

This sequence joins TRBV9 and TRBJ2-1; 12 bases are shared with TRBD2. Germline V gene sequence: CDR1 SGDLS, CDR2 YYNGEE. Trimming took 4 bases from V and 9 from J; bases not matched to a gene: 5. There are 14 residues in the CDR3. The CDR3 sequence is CASSITSGGFEQFF. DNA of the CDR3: TGTGCCAGCAGCATCACTAGCGGGGGGTTTGAGCAGTTCTTC.

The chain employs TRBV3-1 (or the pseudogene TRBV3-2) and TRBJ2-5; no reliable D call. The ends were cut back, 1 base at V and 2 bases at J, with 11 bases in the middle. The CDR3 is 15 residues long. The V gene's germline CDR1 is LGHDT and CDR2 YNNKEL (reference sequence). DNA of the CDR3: TGTGCCAGCAGCCAAGTGACGACAAAACAAGAGACCCAGTACTTC. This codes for CASSQVTTKQETQYF.

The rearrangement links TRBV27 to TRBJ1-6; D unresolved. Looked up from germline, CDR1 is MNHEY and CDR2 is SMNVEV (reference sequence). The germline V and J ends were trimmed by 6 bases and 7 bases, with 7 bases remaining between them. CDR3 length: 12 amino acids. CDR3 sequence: CASRSLNSPLHF. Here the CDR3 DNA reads TGTGCCAGCAGGAGTCTCAATTCACCCCTCCACTTT.